Following are 30 T cell receptor beta chains from one sample sequenced in a study of cytomegalovirus exposure and HLA in healthy donors. In the PCR, 60 Vbeta and 13 Jbeta primers were used. Only in-frame clones appear in the TCRdb table, and some are missing; sequencing was by immunoSEQ multiplex PCR. The data contain 60,000 to 70,000 clones, less than 75% of them singletons. Sequencing was performed on PBMCs. The receptors originated from a woman aged 25 to 45 in good health and CMV-seronegative.

The rearrangement links TRBV30 to TRBJ2-1; 7 bases line up with TRBD1. J gave up 4 bases and V 2 bases, and 2 bases lay outside the gene matches. Germline CDR1 GTSNPN, CDR2 SVGIG (reference sequence). This CDR3 comprises 13 residues. CDR3 protein: CAWSNRGYNEQFF. Written as DNA, the CDR3 is TGTGCCTGGAGTAACAGGGGATACAATGAGCAGTTCTTC.

J is TRBJ1-2 and V is TRBV18; 8 nucleotides line up with TRBD1. The CDR3 extends over 12 amino acids. J gave up 8 bases and V 4 bases, and 3 bases lay outside the gene matches. Germline values: CDR1 KGHSH, CDR2 LQKENI. In DNA, the CDR3 is TGTGCCAGCTCACATCCAGGGGGCGGCTACACCTTC. Its translation is CASSHPGGGYTF.

This chain joins TRBV19 and TRBJ2-2, with unresolved D. Deletions cut 2 bases from V and 3 bases from J, with 10 bases between. CDR3 length: 15 residues. Germline V lookup: CDR1 LNHDA, CDR2 SQIVND (reference sequence). CDR3 nucleotide sequence: TGTGCCAGTAGTATACTTGACACCTACACCGGGGAGCTGTTTTTT. Protein sequence: CASSILDTYTGELFF. The variable domain in full, with the rest retrieved from reference TRBV19 and TRBJ2-2, is DGGITQSPKYLFRKEGQNVTLSCEQNLNHDAMYWYRQDPGQGLRLIYYSQIVNDFQKGDIAEGYSVSREKKESFPLTVTSAQKNPTAFYLCASSILDTYTGELFFGEGSRLTVL.

This chain uses TRBV19 with TRBJ1-3; D is ambiguous. There are 14 residues in the CDR3. V was shortened by 5 bases and J by 0 bases, with 8 bases between the two germline ends. Germline CDR1 reads LNHDA; CDR2 reads SQIVND (reference sequence). CDR3 sequence reads: CASSPYSSGNTIYF. The DNA for the CDR3 is TGTGCCAGTAGTCCATACAGCTCTGGAAACACCATATATTTT. The whole variable domain, remainder taken from reference TRBV19 and TRBJ1-3, is DGGITQSPKYLFRKEGQNVTLSCEQNLNHDAMYWYRQDPGQGLRLIYYSQIVNDFQKGDIAEGYSVSREKKESFPLTVTSAQKNPTAFYLCASSPYSSGNTIYFGEGSWLTVV.

The chain couples TRBV25-1 to TRBJ1-6; D perhaps matches TRBD1 (5 bases). Deletions cut 4 bases from V and 6 bases from J, with 10 bases between. The CDR3 has 14 residues. The germline gives CDR1 MGHDK, CDR2 SYGVNS. CDR3 in amino acids: CASSADRSNSPLHF. CDR3 nucleotides: TGTGCCAGCAGTGCCGACAGATCTAATTCACCCCTCCACTTT.

The V gene is TRBV5-4, the J gene TRBJ2-5, with TRBD2 matching 14 bases. Germline V CDR1 and CDR2: SGHNT, YYREEE (reference sequence). V lost 3 bases to trimming and J lost 5 bases; unmatched junction nucleotides: 12. This CDR3 spans 18 amino acids. The CDR3 nucleotides read TGTGCCAGCAGCTCCGTCGGACTAGCGGGGGGTTCCGGGGAGACCCAGTACTTC. Translation: CASSSVGLAGGSGETQYF.

As regards this clone: This specimen includes other DNA sequences encoding the same CDR3. The CDR3 loop reads CASSEEGLSNQPQHF. Written as DNA, the CDR3 is TGTGCCAGCAGTGAAGAGGGGCTTAGCAATCAGCCCCAGCATTTT. The chain has TRBV6-1 and TRBJ1-5; the D gene is possibly TRBD1 (5 bases). The V gene lost 1 base and the J gene lost 0 bases, with 7 bases spanning the gap. Germline values: CDR1 MNHNS, CDR2 SASEGT. CDR3 size: 15 residues.

The chain has TRBV7-6 and TRBJ2-7; the D gene is possibly TRBD2 (7 bases). The CDR3 has 14 amino acids. V gave up 1 base and J gave up 5 bases, with 12 bases separating them. Germline values: CDR1 SGHVS, CDR2 FNYEAQ. The CDR3, as DNA: TGTGCCAGCAGCTTAGGCAGGGGAGGGGACGAGCAGTACTTC. Residues: CASSLGRGGDEQYF.

This clone has just a few counts. The CDR3 region is CSATGTGRENIQYF. DNA of the CDR3: TGCAGCGCTACCGGGACAGGGCGGGAGAACATTCAGTACTTC. J is TRBJ2-4 and V is TRBV29-1, with 9 bases fitting TRBD1. This CDR3 is 14 amino acids long. V was clipped by 7 bases and J by 7 bases; unmatched bases: 11. Germline CDR1 and CDR2: SQVTM and ANQGSEA.

The J gene is TRBJ2-2, the V gene TRBV25-1, with 7 bases fitting TRBD1. CDR1 and CDR2 from the germline V gene are MGHDK and SYGVNS. V trimming: 3 bases; J trimming: 0 bases; junction bases outside the gene matches: 10. The CDR3 is 18 amino acids. CDR3 amino acids: CASSDTLWQGANTGELFF. The CDR3 region has the DNA TGTGCCAGCAGTGATACGCTCTGGCAGGGGGCGAACACCGGGGAGCTGTTTTTT.

This clone appeared once. The rearrangement links TRBV4-3 to TRBJ1-2, with 9 bases lining up with TRBD1. Trimming cost V 5 bases and J 8 bases; bases outside gene matches: 12. Germline V CDR1 and CDR2: LGHNA, YSLEER. The CDR3 consists of 15 residues. The CDR3 is CASSSLGGQGGGYTF. The DNA of the CDR3 is TGCGCCAGCAGCTCCCTTGGGGGACAGGGTGGCGGCTACACCTTC.

Only a few counts were recorded for this clone. CDR3 residues: CASSLVGTLTYEQYF. The CDR3 bases are TGTGCCAGCAGCTTAGTCGGGACACTAACCTACGAGCAGTACTTC. This chain connects TRBV7-2 to TRBJ2-7; possible D gene TRBD1, 6 bases. The CDR3 spans 15 residues. V was pared by 1 base and J by 2 bases, with 12 bases between. The germline V gene encodes CDR1 SGHTA and CDR2 FQGNSA.

The rearrangement joins TRBV9 to TRBJ2-5; 8 bases map to TRBD2. Germline CDR1 is SGDLS and CDR2 is YYNGEE. The CDR3 has 15 residues. Trimming removed 4 bases from V and 4 bases from J; junction bases left unmatched: 9. CDR3 in DNA: TGTGCCAGCAGCCTTCAGCCGGGGGGGGGAGAGACCCAGTACTTC. This encodes CASSLQPGGGETQYF.

The J gene is TRBJ2-2, the V gene TRBV15; unclear D gene. From germline, CDR1 is LNHNV and CDR2 YYDKDF (reference sequence). V was pared by 0 bases and J by 5 bases, with 4 bases between. The length of the CDR3 is 13 residues. The CDR3 DNA follows: TGTGCCACCAGCAGAGACCCAACCGGGGAGCTGTTTTTT. Protein: CATSRDPTGELFF.

The chain combines TRBV5-6 with TRBJ2-2; no clear D. The V end was cut by 4 bases, the J end by 7 bases, with 17 bases between. Per germline, CDR1 SGHDT and CDR2 YYEEEE. CDR3 length: 15 amino acids. The CDR3, as DNA: TGTGCCAGCAGCCCGGGTAACCTTGTCGGCGGGGAGCTGTTTTTT. Translation: CASSPGNLVGGELFF.

Comment on this clone: An end of the junction does not agree with germline; a read error may underlie this. The J gene is TRBJ1-5, the V gene TRBV4-2, with D maybe TRBD1 (6 bases). This CDR3 has 17 amino acids. In germline, CDR1 is LGHNA, CDR2 YNFKEQ. CDR3 residues: CASSQVREGGGNQPPHF. CDR3 coding DNA: TGTGCCAGCAGCCAAGTTCGGGAGGGCGGGGGCAATCAGCCCCCGCATTTT.

This clone has just a few counts. This sequence joins TRBV7-9 and TRBJ2-3; TRBD1 aligns across 8 bases. The CDR3 loop spans 15 amino acids. The V and J ends lost 2 bases and 4 bases, in that order; junction bases with no gene match: 5. Germline CDR1 is SEHNR and CDR2 is FQNEAQ (reference sequence). The CDR3 loop is CASSLTGQGSDTQYF. The CDR3 coding sequence is TGTGCCAGCAGCTTAACCGGACAGGGTTCAGATACGCAGTATTTT. Based on the CDR3 plus reference TRBV7-9 and TRBJ2-3, the full variable domain is DTGVSQNPRHKITKRGQNVTFRCDPISEHNRLYWYRQTLGQGPEFLTYFQNEAQLEKSRLLSDRFSAERPKGSFSTLEIQRTEQGDSAMYLCASSLTGQGSDTQYFGPGTRLTVL.

The CDR3 DNA reads as TGTGCCAGCAGCCCCGCAGGGGAGAGTGAAAAACTGTTTTTT. It encodes CASSPAGESEKLFF. The chain couples TRBV28 to TRBJ1-4; D perhaps matches TRBD1 (6 bases). V was clipped by 6 bases and J by 7 bases, with 15 bases between them. CDR1 is MDHEN and CDR2 is SYDVKM in the germline V gene. The CDR3 consists of 14 residues.

To note about this clone: Given the absence of the conserved phenylalanine or tryptophan at the CDR3 end, a read error is likely. The chain carries TRBV30 and TRBJ2-3; TRBD2 agrees at 8 bases. V gave up 0 bases and J gave up 2 bases; unmatched junction bases: 7. Germline values: CDR1 GTSNPN, CDR2 SVGIG (reference sequence). The CDR3 loop spans 16 amino acids. CDR3 sequence: CAWSVHGGGNTDTQYV. CDR3 coding DNA: TGTGCCTGGAGTGTACACGGCGGGGGGAACACAGATACGCAGTATGTT.

The DNA for the CDR3 is TGTGCCTGGAGTGTATCGGTTTCGCAGTTCTTC. Residues: CAWSVSVSQFF. The chain uses TRBV30 and TRBJ2-1; D remains unclear. This CDR3 comprises 11 residues. Deletions cut 0 bases from V and 12 bases from J, with 9 bases between. CDR1 and CDR2 (germline): GTSNPN, SVGIG (reference sequence).

This clone was seen once. The rearrangement links TRBV6-1 to TRBJ2-7; D may be TRBD2 (6 bases). This CDR3 comprises 15 residues. V gave up 2 bases and J gave up 0 bases, with 11 bases separating them. The V gene's germline CDR1 is MNHNS and CDR2 SASEGT. CDR3 amino acids: CASSEPLASSYEQYF. DNA for the CDR3: TGTGCCAGCAGTGAACCCCTAGCGTCCTCCTACGAGCAGTACTTC.

This clone was counted only a few times. The rearrangement links TRBV11-2 to TRBJ1-1, with D possibly matching TRBD1 (6 bases). The CDR3 loop spans 14 amino acids. V lost 1 base to trimming and J lost 0 bases, with 6 bases between them. Germline V gene lookup returns CDR1 SGHAT and CDR2 FQNNGV. CDR3 amino acids: CASSLGQVNTEAFF. CDR3 DNA: TGTGCCAGCAGCTTAGGACAGGTGAACACTGAAGCTTTCTTT.

This clone showed up just once. This chain links TRBV7-9 with TRBJ1-2, with TRBD1 as a possible D gene (5 bases). The CDR3 consists of 15 residues. The V and J ends lost 0 bases and 7 bases respectively, with 15 bases between them. Germline CDR1 SEHNR, CDR2 FQNEAQ (reference sequence). The CDR3 DNA reads TGTGCCAGCAGCTTAGCTCCTGTTCCAGGGTTTGGCTACACCTTC. This translates into CASSLAPVPGFGYTF.

The chain has TRBV4-2 and TRBJ2-7; the D gene is possibly TRBD1 (5 bases). V dropped 0 bases and J dropped 5 bases, with 11 bases sitting between them. The CDR3 loop spans 14 amino acids. CDR1 and CDR2 (germline): LGHNA, YNFKEQ. This chain's CDR3 is CASSQDQGRDEQYF. The CDR3 DNA reads TGTGCCAGCAGCCAAGATCAGGGCAGGGACGAGCAGTACTTC.

The CDR3 reads CASSSLYQGTDTQYF. The CDR3 DNA is TGTGCCAGCAGCTCGTTATACCAGGGCACAGATACGCAGTATTTT. V is TRBV5-6 and J is TRBJ2-3; D is unresolved. This CDR3 is 15 amino acids long. Trimming removed 3 bases from V and 1 base from J, with 12 bases in between. Germline CDR1 reads SGHDT; CDR2 reads YYEEEE.

This chain connects TRBV9 to TRBJ2-2; 8 bases are shared with TRBD1. The CDR3 length is 15 residues. In germline, CDR1 is SGDLS, CDR2 YYNGEE. The V and J ends lost 4 bases and 4 bases, in that order; junction bases with no gene match: 6. The CDR3 region is CASSPRTGSTGELFF. The DNA for the CDR3 is TGTGCCAGCAGCCCCCGGACAGGGAGCACCGGGGAGCTGTTTTTT.

V is TRBV30 and J is TRBJ1-1; 8 positions agree with TRBD1. Germline V gene sequence: CDR1 GTSNPN, CDR2 SVGIG (reference sequence). The trim removed 1 base at V and 3 bases at J, leaving 7 bases unmatched. There are 15 residues in the CDR3. The CDR3 DNA reads TGTGCCTGGAGTGCCTGGACAGGGCGGGACACTGAAGCTTTCTTT. It encodes CAWSAWTGRDTEAFF.

V is TRBV9 and J is TRBJ1-3; D ambiguous. CDR1 SGDLS and CDR2 YYNGEE come from the germline V gene. Trimming removed 5 bases from V and 1 base from J, with 10 bases in between. The CDR3 extends over 14 amino acids. The CDR3 sequence is CASSPDMSGNTIYF. In DNA form, the CDR3 reads TGTGCCAGCAGTCCCGACATGTCTGGAAACACCATATATTTT.

This clone has more than one count but fewer than ten. The rearrangement uses TRBV6-4 and TRBJ2-1; D perhaps matches TRBD1 (5 bases). V was clipped by 7 bases and J by 5 bases, with 15 bases between them. The CDR3 spans 14 residues. Germline CDR1 and CDR2: MRHNA and SNTAGT. The CDR3 loop is CASIPRTRNNEQFF. DNA of the CDR3: TGTGCCAGCATCCCGAGGACACGTAACAATGAGCAGTTCTTC.

The chain couples TRBV29-1 to TRBJ2-1, with D possibly matching TRBD1 (5 bases). CDR1 is SQVTM, CDR2 ANQGSEA, per germline. V dropped 4 bases and J dropped 6 bases, with 10 bases sitting between them. The CDR3 is made up of 12 amino acids. CDR3 in DNA: TGCAGCGTTGGGGGCCAAACCAATGAGCAGTTCTTC. Protein: CSVGGQTNEQFF.